The source of this TCR beta chain is a study of regulatory T cells in long-lasting Graves disease. Study observations and caveats: Repertoires from persistent disease leaned toward TRBV28, TRBJ1-2 and TRBJ2-5.

In its sample, this clonotype was seen many times. Antigen specificity is unknown. Arm-PCR of CDR3 regions and iRepertoire HTBI primers were used to build TCR beta libraries. TCRdb processed the multiplex PCR reads anew with MiXCR; each CDR3 protein has one entry. Counted here are about 290,000 distinct CDR3 sequences, 20% to 25% occurring once; the ten biggest clones make up roughly three fifths. The CDR3 runs 18 residues. V lost 0 bases to trimming and J lost 3 bases; unmatched junction nucleotides: 7. Germline-derived CDR1 and CDR2 are MNHNY and SVGAGI (reference sequence). As for time point: persistent/refractory GD, antithyroid drugs over 5 years with positive TRAb. Isolated PBMC RNA provided the starting material for the TCR library. American Thyroid Association guidelines were used to diagnose Graves' disease. As a group, patients came from one endocrinology department in Xi'an, China.

The chain has TRBV6-6 and TRBJ2-5; 13 positions match TRBD2. The TCR originated in a female donor with Graves disease. The sample here was peripheral blood mononuclear cells (PBMCs), taken when the disease was refractory, from a patient treated with antithyroid drugs. CDR3 loop: CASSYSGLAGLWEETQYF. The CDR3 coding sequence is TGTGCCAGCAGTTACTCGGGACTAGCGGGATTATGGGAAGAGACCCAGTACTTC.